This entry is about one T cell receptor beta chain. Its antigen remains undetermined. No much larger clone exists at a distance of one base, and base qualities are not known. In the ViraFEST assay, PBMC were stimulated with viral peptide pools, and TCR sequencing was then used to find antigen-specific CD4+ T cell clonotypes based on their expansion. After more than 9 days of culture, CD4+ T cells were isolated with the EasySep CD4+ T cell isolation kit. The absence of prior SARS-CoV-2 infection in healthy vaccine recipients was confirmed by negative nucleocapsid antibodies before and after vaccination. Roughly 2 million PBMC per well were cultured in IMDM with 5% human AB serum, roughly 10 IU/ml IL-2 and gentamicin, plus 10 ug/ml peptides. Half of the culture medium was replaced with fresh IL-2-containing medium on days 3 and 7. Unless noted otherwise, every peptide stimulation condition was cultured in triplicate wells. Using Ficoll-Paque Plus gradient centrifugation, PBMC were separated from whole blood and then either used fresh or cryopreserved at -140C. Overlapping peptide pools spanned the spike proteins of SARS-CoV-2 and the common cold coronaviruses HCoV-NL63, HCoV-OC43 and HCoV-229E. Genomic DNA was extracted from cultured CD4+ T cells with the QIAamp micro DNA kit.

The data originate from a study of vaccination effects on CD4 cells after COVID-19 (dated by TCRdb to between 2021 and 2024). About the full investigation: Each participant received two doses of an mRNA SARS-CoV-2 vaccine, either BNT162b2 or mRNA-1273. In both COVID-19 convalescent patients and infection-naive vaccine recipients, the study compared SARS-CoV-2 spike-specific CD4+ TCR repertoires from before mRNA vaccination with those from after it. A total of 10 COVID-19 convalescent patients and a handful of SARS-CoV-2-naive healthy vaccine recipients were included in the full study. Cultures from other donors in the study were sequenced with the Oncomine TCR Beta short-read assay on an Illumina iSeq 100. Points the paper makes about the study in general: The study was limited by a small number of convalescent patients and lacked early post-infection timepoints. At late post-vaccination timepoints, both infection-induced and vaccine-induced clones showed marked clonal contraction, consistent with waning T cell responses. Among healthy vaccine recipients, nearly all vaccine-induced clones were SARS-CoV-2 mono-reactive, and just 1 of 255 was cross-reactive with common cold coronaviruses.

To prepare the library, the immunoSEQ multiplex PCR assay was applied. DNA from the CD4+ T cells that had been cultured and isolated underwent TCR beta CDR3 sequencing. In the original analysis: Non-productive TCR sequences were removed and reads were trimmed to the CDR3 region, keeping CDR3s of at least 7 amino acids. The MANAFEST web app was used to pick out antigen-specific clonotypes by comparing their expansion in peptide wells with that in reference cultures. To be called positive, a clone needed expansion at FDR<0.05 compared with the reference and with all other wells, an odds ratio greater than 5, and a frequency greater than 0.1% in two replicate wells. Clonotypes significantly expanded in SARS-CoV-2 spike wells and in at least one common cold coronavirus spike condition were defined as cross-reactive. Levenshtein distance calculated with the stringdist R package was used to assess CDR3 similarity, and unrooted trees were constructed with ape in R 3.6.1. In TCRdb, the immuneACCESS table is reduced to in-frame sequences with V and J assigned. These tables do not hold every clone; where another copy was compared, an unresolved V gene accounts for under half, and the others remain unexplained. V, J and clone size are those of that table, while D and trimming were read from the DNA. This sample comprises about 19,000 clones, approximately 63% of them detected only once. In total, the top ten clones hold roughly a sixth of the sample.

CDR1 and CDR2, looked up from the germline V gene (reference sequence), are PRHDT and FYEKMQ. Relative to germline, V is 0 bases shorter and J is 6 bases shorter, with 12 bases between their ends. Its CDR3 holds 15 amino acids, cysteine through phenylalanine. Only the CDR3 DNA stays, 45 bases, in frame from base 1. Sequencing was performed on CD4+ T cells from PBMCs cultured with HCoV-229E spike peptides, taken before COVID-19 vaccination. The intended sense of this specimen's cell subset or site label: HCoV-229E spike overlapping peptide pool stimulation. The source of this sequence is a human donor who received a COVID-19 vaccine. The sequence links TRBV13 to TRBJ2-1; the D call is possibly TRBD1 or TRBD2, each sharing 5 bases. The CDR3 protein sequence reads: CASSLGPGTSNEQFF. The DNA sequence reads TGTGCCAGCAGCTTAGGGCCAGGGACCAGCAATGAGCAGTTCTTC.